Listed below are T cell receptor beta chains from one sample, sequenced in a study of blood T cell repertoires in COVID-19. This table comes from immunoSEQ multiplex PCR, and its TCRdb copy is limited to in-frame clones, with some not included. This table has roughly 70,000 clones, roughly 79% appearing once. Sequencing was performed on peripheral blood. These receptors were collected from a woman aged 60-70 years with acute or convalescent COVID-19. CDR3s include the opening cysteine and the closing phenylalanine or tryptophan. A D gene is named only where the DNA matches it firmly. Expanded clones are given a class, and other clones once, few, many or no size at all.

>many|TRBV4-1|15|TRBD1|TRBJ1-2
CASSPRTGSNYGYTF
TGCGCCAGCAGCCCAAGGACAGGGTCTAACTATGGCTACACCTTC
>NA|TRBV5-1|14|TRBD1|TRBJ1-2
CASSLDTGAYGYTF
TGCGCCAGCAGCTTGGATACAGGGGCCTATGGCTACACCTTC
>NA|TRBV3-1/TRBV3-2|14|TRBD2|TRBJ2-5
CASSPTSAQETQYF
TGTGCCAGCAGCCCTACTAGCGCACAAGAGACCCAGTACTTC
>NA|TRBV6-1|16|NA|TRBJ1-2
CASSDTGVPISYGYTF
TGTGCCAGCAGTGATACAGGCGTGCCCATTTCCTATGGCTACACCTTC
>NA|TRBV7-3|15|TRBD2|TRBJ2-3
CASSSGGDSTDTQYF
TGTGCCAGCAGCTCGGGGGGTGATAGCACAGATACGCAGTATTTT
>NA|TRBV5-4|15|TRBD2|TRBJ2-3
CASSFGLASTDTQYF
TGTGCCAGCAGCTTCGGACTAGCTAGCACAGATACGCAGTATTTT
>NA|TRBV11-3|15|NA|TRBJ2-2
CASSFEGTSPGELFF
TGTGCCAGCAGCTTTGAGGGAACGAGCCCCGGGGAGCTGTTTTTT
>once|TRBV28|15|TRBD1|TRBJ2-4
CASSPGQVAKNIQYF
TGTGCCAGCAGCCCGGGACAGGTAGCCAAAAACATTCAGTACTTC
>NA|TRBV14|16|TRBD2|TRBJ2-5
CASSPPSGGSRETQYF
TGTGCCAGCAGCCCCCCTAGCGGGGGGTCAAGAGAGACCCAGTACTTC
>once|TRBV6-5|14|NA|TRBJ2-5
CASSSQGVQETQYF
TGTGCCAGCAGTTCACAGGGAGTCCAAGAGACCCAGTACTTC
>NA|TRBV2|17|NA|TRBJ1-2
CASSEWGTAVEILGYTF
TGTGCCAGCAGTGAATGGGGAACAGCGGTGGAGATTTTGGGCTACACCTTC
>NA|TRBV11-2|14|TRBD2|TRBJ2-5
CASNLAGGEETQYF
TGTGCCAGTAATCTAGCGGGGGGGGAAGAGACCCAGTACTTC
>NA|TRBV18|16|NA|TRBJ1-3
CASSPQSGRGGNTIYF
TGTGCCAGCTCACCACAGTCGGGCAGGGGAGGAAACACCATATATTTT
>NA|TRBV4-2|17|NA|TRBJ1-2
CASSLTALGMGDPGYTF
TGTGCCAGCAGCCTAACTGCCTTGGGCATGGGTGATCCTGGCTACACCTTC
>NA|TRBV6-6|13|NA|TRBJ1-3
CASSIGAGNTIYF
TGTGCCAGCAGTATAGGGGCCGGAAACACCATATATTTT
>NA|TRBV5-1|16|NA|TRBJ1-3
CASSLVGQGAGNTIYF
TGCGCCAGCAGCTTGGTGGGGCAGGGCGCTGGAAACACCATATATTTT
>few|TRBV14|23|TRBD2|TRBJ2-7
CASSQRGESTGTSGGGRPYEQYF
TGTGCCAGCAGCCAACGCGGGGAAAGTACCGGGACTAGCGGGGGGGGCCGACCTTACGAGCAGTACTTC
>NA|TRBV11-3|13|NA|TRBJ2-3
CASSPGDRGTQYF
TGTGCCAGCAGCCCGGGGGATAGGGGTACGCAGTATTTT
>NA|TRBV6-5|14|TRBD1|TRBJ1-4
CASSPGTGYEKLFF
TGTGCCAGCAGCCCCGGGACAGGTTATGAAAAACTGTTTTTT
>once|TRBV9|17|NA|TRBJ1-6
CASSGTPTSSYNSPLHF
TGTGCCAGCAGCGGCACCCCCACCAGCTCCTATAATTCACCCCTCCACTTT
>NA|TRBV18|13|NA|TRBJ1-2
CASSPESSYGYTF
TGTGCCAGCTCACCAGAGAGCTCCTATGGCTACACCTTC
>NA|TRBV13|15|TRBD1|TRBJ2-3
CASSDGTGTTDTQYF
TGTGCCAGCAGCGACGGGACAGGGACCACAGATACGCAGTATTTT
>NA|TRBV7-9|15|NA|TRBJ2-5
CASSSRELTQETQYF
TGTGCCAGCAGCTCGAGGGAGTTGACCCAAGAGACCCAGTACTTC